Sequencing of this TCR beta chain was carried out in a study of T cell repertoires in aging, cancer and after chemotherapy. Study-wide context: Clear clonal overlap appeared across healthy donor samples taken over several months to years. Findings of the study overall: Untreated cancer patients had significantly lower blood TCR diversity than age-matched healthy donors. Across the chemotherapy interval, each cancer cohort showed higher median generation probability, suggesting thymic rebound. In healthy donors, age-related TCR diversity loss mainly reflected lost richness.

Rearranged V-D-J TRB sequences were amplified with a mixed TRB-A/B primer pool. TCRdb redid the calling of the multiplex PCR reads with MiXCR, one entry per CDR3 protein. This sample has about 4,900 distinct CDR3 sequences; roughly 49% occur once, and the top ten carry roughly 31%. CDR1 and CDR2 (germline): SQVTM, ANQGSEA. This CDR3 has 12 residues. V gave up 4 bases and J gave up 7 bases, with 13 bases separating them. Notes on this clonotype: As yet, its antigen is unknown.

TCR beta rearrangements were amplified from peripheral blood genomic DNA. This TCR was sampled from a human donor in good health. The chain recombines TRBV29-1 with TRBJ1-2; D may be TRBD1 (5 bases). The sample was blood. CDR3 bases: TGCAGCGTTGCGGCAGGGATGGGTGGCTACACCTTC. It encodes CSVAAGMGGYTF.